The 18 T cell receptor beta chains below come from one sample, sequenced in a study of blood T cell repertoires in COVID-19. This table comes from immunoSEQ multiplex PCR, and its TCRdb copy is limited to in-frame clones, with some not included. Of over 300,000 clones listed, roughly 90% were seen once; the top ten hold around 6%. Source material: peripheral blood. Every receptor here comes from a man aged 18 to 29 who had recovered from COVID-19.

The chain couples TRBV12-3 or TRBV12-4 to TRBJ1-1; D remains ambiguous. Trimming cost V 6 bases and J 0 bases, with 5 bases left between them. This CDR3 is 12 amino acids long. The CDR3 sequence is CASSLLNTEAFF. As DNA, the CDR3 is TGTGCCAGCAGCCTACTGAACACTGAAGCTTTCTTT.

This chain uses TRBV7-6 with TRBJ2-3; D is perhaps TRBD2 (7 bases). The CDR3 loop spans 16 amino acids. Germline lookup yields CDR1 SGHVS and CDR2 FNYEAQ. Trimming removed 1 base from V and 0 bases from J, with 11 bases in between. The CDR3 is CASSLVPGGSTDTQYF. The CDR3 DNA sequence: TGTGCCAGCAGCTTAGTACCGGGGGGCAGCACAGATACGCAGTATTTT.

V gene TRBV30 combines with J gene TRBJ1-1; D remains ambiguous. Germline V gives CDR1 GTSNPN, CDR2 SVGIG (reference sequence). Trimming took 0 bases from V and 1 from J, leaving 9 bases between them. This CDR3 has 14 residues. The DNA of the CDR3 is TGTGCCTGGAGTGTGGGGAGATCGAACACTGAAGCTTTCTTT. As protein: CAWSVGRSNTEAFF.

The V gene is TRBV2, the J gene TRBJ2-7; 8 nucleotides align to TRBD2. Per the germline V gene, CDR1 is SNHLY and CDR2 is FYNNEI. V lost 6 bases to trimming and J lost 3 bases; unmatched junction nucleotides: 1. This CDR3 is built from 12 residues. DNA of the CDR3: TGTGCCAGCAGGGGACTAGGCTACGAGCAGTACTTC. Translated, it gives CASRGLGYEQYF.

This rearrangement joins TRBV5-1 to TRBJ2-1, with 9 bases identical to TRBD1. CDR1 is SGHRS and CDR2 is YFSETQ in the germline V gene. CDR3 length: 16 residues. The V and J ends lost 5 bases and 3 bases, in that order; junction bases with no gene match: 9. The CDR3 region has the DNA TGCGCCAGCAGTCCCTCGGGACAGGGCAACTACAATGAGCAGTTCTTC. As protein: CASSPSGQGNYNEQFF.

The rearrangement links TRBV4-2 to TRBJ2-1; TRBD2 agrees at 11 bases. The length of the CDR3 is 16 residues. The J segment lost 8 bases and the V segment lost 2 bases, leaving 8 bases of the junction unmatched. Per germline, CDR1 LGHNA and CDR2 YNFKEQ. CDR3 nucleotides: TGTGCCAGCAGCCAAAATAGCGGGGGGGTGTTGGATGAGCAGTTCTTC. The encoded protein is CASSQNSGGVLDEQFF.

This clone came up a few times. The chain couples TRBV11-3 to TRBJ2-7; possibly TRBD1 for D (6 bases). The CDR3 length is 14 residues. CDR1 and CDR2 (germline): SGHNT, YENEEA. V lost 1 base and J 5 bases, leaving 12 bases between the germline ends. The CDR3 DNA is TGTGCCAGCAGCTTAGGGTCAGGGGCCCACGAGCAGTACTTC. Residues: CASSLGSGAHEQYF. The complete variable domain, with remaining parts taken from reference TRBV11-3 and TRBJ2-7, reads EAGVVQSPRYKIIEKKQPVAFWCNPISGHNTLYWYLQNLGQGPELLIRYENEEAVDDSQLPKDRFSAERLKGVDSTLKIQPAELGDSAVYLCASSLGSGAHEQYFGPGTRLTVT.

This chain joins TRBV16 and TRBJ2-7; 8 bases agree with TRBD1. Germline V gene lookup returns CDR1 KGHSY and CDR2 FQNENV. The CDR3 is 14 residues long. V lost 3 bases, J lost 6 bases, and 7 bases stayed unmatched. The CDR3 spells CASSQSRTGIEQYF. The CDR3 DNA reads TGTGCCAGCAGCCAGTCCAGGACAGGGATCGAGCAGTACTTC.

The CDR3 region has the DNA TGTGCCAGTAGATCTCCGGGACAGGTAGACTATGGCTACACCTTC. Translating gives CASRSPGQVDYGYTF. The chain uses TRBV19 and TRBJ1-2, with 8 nucleotides matching TRBD1. V lost 6 bases, J lost 3 bases, and 9 bases stayed unmatched. Germline CDR1 and CDR2: LNHDA and SQIVND (reference sequence). The CDR3 has 15 residues.

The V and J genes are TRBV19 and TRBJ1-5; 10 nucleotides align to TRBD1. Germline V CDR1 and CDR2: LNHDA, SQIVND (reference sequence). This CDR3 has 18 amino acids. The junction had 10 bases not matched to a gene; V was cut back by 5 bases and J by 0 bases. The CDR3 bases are TGTGCCAGTAGTCCGGGACAGGGGACAACCTATAGCAATCAGCCCCAGCATTTT. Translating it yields CASSPGQGTTYSNQPQHF.

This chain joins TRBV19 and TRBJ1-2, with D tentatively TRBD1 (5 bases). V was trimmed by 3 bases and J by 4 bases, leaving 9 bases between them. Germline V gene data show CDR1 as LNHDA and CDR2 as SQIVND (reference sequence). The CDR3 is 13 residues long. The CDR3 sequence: CASSIPGFYGYTF. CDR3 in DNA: TGTGCCAGTAGTATTCCAGGGTTCTATGGCTACACCTTC.

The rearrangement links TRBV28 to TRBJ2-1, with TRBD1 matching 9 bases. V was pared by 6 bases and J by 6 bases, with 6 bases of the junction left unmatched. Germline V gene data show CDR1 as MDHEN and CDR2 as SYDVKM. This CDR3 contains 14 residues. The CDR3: CASSPGQGFNEQFF. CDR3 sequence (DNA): TGTGCCAGCAGCCCGGGACAGGGATTCAATGAGCAGTTCTTC.

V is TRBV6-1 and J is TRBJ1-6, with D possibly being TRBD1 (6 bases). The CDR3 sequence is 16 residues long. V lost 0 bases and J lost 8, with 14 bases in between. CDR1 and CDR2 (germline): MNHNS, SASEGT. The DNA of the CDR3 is TGTGCCAGCAGTGAAGCGATCGGACAGATCTATTCACCCCTCCACTTT. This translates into CASSEAIGQIYSPLHF.

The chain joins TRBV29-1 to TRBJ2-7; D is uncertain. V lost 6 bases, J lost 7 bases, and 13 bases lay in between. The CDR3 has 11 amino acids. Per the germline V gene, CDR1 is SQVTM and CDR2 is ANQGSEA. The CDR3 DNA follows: TGCAGCGTAGAGTTTGTCGGGGAGCAGTACTTC. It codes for CSVEFVGEQYF.

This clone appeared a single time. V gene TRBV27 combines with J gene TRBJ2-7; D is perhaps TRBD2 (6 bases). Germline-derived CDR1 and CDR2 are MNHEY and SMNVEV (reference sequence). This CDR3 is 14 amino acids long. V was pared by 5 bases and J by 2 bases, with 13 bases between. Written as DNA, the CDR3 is TGTGCCAGCAGTCCGGGACTCGGGACCTACGAGCAGTACTTC. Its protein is CASSPGLGTYEQYF.

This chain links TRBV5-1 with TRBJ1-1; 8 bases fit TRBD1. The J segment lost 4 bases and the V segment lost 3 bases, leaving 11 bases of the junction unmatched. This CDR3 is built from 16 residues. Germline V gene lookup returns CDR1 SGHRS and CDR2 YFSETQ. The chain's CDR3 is CASSSDRVDLSTEAFF. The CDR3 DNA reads TGCGCCAGCAGCTCGGACAGGGTAGATCTGTCCACTGAAGCTTTCTTT.

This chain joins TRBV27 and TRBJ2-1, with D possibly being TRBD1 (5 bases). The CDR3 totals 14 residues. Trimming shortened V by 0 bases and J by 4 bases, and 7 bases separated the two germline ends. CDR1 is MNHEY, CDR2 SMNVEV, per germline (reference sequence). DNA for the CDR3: TGTGCCAGCAGTTTATCGACAGCTTACAATGAGCAGTTCTTC. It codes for CASSLSTAYNEQFF.

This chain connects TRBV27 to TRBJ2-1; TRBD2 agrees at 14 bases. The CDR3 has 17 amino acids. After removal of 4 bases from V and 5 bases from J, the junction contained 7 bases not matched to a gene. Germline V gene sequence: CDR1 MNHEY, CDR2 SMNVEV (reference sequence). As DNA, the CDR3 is TGTGCCAGCAGTTCCCCATGGACTAGCGGGAGGAACAATGAGCAGTTCTTC. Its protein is CASSSPWTSGRNNEQFF.